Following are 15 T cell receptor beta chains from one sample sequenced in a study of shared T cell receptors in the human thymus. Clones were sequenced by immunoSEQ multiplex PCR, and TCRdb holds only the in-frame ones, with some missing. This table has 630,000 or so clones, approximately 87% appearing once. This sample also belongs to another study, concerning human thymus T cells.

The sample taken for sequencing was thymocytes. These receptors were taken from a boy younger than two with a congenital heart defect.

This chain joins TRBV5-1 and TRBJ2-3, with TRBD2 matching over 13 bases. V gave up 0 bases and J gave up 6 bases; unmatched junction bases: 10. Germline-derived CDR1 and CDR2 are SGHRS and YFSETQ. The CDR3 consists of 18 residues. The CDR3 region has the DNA TGCGCCAGCAGCTTGGCCAGGACTAGCGGGAGTTATTGGGATACGCAGTATTTT. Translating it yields CASSLARTSGSYWDTQYF.

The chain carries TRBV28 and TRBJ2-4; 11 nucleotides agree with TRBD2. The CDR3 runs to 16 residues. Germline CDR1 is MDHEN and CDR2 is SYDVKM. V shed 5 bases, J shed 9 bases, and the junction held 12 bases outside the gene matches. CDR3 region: CASSPTIAGGPSIQYF. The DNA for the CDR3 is TGTGCCAGCAGTCCGACTATAGCGGGGGGGCCGAGCATTCAGTACTTC.

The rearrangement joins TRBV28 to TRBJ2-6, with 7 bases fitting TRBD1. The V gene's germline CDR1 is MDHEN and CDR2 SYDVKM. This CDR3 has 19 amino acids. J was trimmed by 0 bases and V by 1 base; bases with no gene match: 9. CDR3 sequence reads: CASSLFRDRAISGANVLTF. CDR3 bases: TGTGCCAGCAGTTTATTCAGAGACAGGGCCATCTCTGGGGCCAACGTCCTGACTTTC.

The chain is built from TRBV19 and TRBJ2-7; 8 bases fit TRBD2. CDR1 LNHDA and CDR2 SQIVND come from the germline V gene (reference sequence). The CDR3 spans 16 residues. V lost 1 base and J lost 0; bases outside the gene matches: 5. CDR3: CASSIGSREDSYEQYF. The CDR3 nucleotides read TGTGCCAGTAGTATAGGGTCGCGGGAGGACTCCTACGAGCAGTACTTC.

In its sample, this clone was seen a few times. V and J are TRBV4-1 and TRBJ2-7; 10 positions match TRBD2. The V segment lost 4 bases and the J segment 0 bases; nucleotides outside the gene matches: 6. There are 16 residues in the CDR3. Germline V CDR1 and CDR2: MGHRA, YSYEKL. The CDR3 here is CASSLSASGSSYEQYF. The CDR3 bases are TGCGCCAGCAGCCTTTCCGCTAGCGGGAGCTCCTACGAGCAGTACTTC.

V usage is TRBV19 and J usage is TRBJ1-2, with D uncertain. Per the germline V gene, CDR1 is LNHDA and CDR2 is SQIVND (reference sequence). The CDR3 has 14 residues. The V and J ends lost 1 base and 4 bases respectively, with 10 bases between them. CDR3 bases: TGTGCCAGTAGTATAGGGCACCGAACCTATGGCTACACCTTC. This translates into CASSIGHRTYGYTF.

The CDR3 nucleotides are TGTGCCAGCAGTTCGACTAGAACAGGGGGCACAGATACGCAGTATTTT. Its translation is CASSSTRTGGTDTQYF. The chain employs TRBV6-6 and TRBJ2-3; D may be TRBD1 (7 bases). CDR1 MNHNY and CDR2 SVGAGI come from the germline V gene (reference sequence). The CDR3 spans 16 residues. V lost 4 bases to trimming and J lost 1 base, with 15 bases between them.

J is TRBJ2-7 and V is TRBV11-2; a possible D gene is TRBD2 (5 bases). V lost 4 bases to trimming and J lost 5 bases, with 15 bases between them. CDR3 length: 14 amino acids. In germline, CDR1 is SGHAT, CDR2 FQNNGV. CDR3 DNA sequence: TGTGCCAGCAGCTCGCGTCTTCGGGGAGACGAGCAGTACTTC. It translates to CASSSRLRGDEQYF.

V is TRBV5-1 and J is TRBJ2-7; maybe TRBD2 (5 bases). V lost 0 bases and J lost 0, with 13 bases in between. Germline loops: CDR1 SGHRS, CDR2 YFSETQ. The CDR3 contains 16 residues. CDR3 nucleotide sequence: TGCGCCAGCAGCTTGGTACCGGGGTATAGCTCCTACGAGCAGTACTTC. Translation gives CASSLVPGYSSYEQYF.

In nucleotides, the CDR3 is TGTGCCAGTAGTATCGACAAGAACACTGAAGCTTTCTTT. Encoded protein: CASSIDKNTEAFF. The chain uses TRBV19 and TRBJ1-1; D call uncertain. Deletions cut 3 bases from V and 1 base from J, with 6 bases between. The CDR3 totals 13 residues. Germline-derived CDR1 and CDR2 are LNHDA and SQIVND (reference sequence). The full variable domain, completed using reference TRBV19 and TRBJ1-1, is DGGITQSPKYLFRKEGQNVTLSCEQNLNHDAMYWYRQDPGQGLRLIYYSQIVNDFQKGDIAEGYSVSREKKESFPLTVTSAQKNPTAFYLCASSIDKNTEAFFGQGTRLTVV.

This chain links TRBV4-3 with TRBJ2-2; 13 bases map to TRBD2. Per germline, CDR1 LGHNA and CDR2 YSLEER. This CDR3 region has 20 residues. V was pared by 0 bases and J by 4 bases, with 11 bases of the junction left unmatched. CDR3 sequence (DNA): TGCGCCAGCAGCCAAGATGAAAGGACTAGCGGGAGTAGTCGCACCGGGGAGCTGTTTTTT. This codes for CASSQDERTSGSSRTGELFF.

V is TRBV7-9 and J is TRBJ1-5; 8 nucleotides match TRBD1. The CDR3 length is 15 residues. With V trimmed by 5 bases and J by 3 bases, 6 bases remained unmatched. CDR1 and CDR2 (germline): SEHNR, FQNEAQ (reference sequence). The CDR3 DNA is TGTGCCAGCAGCAAACAGGGGGAGGTCAATCAGCCCCAGCATTTT. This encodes CASSKQGEVNQPQHF.

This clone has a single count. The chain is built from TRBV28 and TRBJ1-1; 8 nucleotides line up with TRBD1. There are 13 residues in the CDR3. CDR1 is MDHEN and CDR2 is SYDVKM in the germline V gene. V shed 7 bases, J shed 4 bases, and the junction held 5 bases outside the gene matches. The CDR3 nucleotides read TGTGCCAGCATCAAACAGGGGGGCACTGAAGCTTTCTTT. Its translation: CASIKQGGTEAFF.

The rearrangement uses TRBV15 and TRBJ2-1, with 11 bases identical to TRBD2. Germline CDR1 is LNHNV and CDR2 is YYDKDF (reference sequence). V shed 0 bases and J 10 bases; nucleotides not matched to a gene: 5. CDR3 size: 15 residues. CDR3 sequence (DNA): TGTGCCACCAGCAGAGAACTAGCGGGAGCCGGAGAGCAGTTCTTC. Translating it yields CATSRELAGAGEQFF.

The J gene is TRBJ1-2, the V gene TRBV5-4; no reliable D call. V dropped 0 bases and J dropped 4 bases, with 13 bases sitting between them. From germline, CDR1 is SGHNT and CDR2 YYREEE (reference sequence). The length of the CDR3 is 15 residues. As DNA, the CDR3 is TGTGCCAGCAGCTTGGCCGAGTACGGAGCCTATGGCTACACCTTC. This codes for CASSLAEYGAYGYTF.